The TCR beta chain described here comes from a study of CD8+ T cells in alopecia areata. In the study overall: Patients given treatment had severity scored by the percentage of scalp area affected.

Germline V CDR1 and CDR2: MNHEY, SMNVEV (reference sequence). This CDR3 comprises 13 residues. V lost 3 bases and J 2 bases, leaving 6 bases between the germline ends. Treatment noted: oral pan-JAK inhibitor, 5-10 mg twice daily. cDNA serving as the sequencing template came from extracted, reverse transcribed RNA. Assay: immunoSEQ multiplex PCR; the TCRdb copy retains only in-frame clones and omits some. The data show about 140,000 clones, 86% seen once. This specimen was CD8+ T cells sorted from blood, taken at week 4, from a patient treated with tofacitinib. This sequence was found in a human donor with alopecia areata. The rearrangement joins TRBV27 to TRBJ2-3; D unclear. CDR3 in amino acids: CASSLLYTDTQYF. Here the CDR3 DNA reads TGTGCCAGCAGTTTGCTCTACACAGATACGCAGTATTTT.